The rows below give T cell receptor beta chains drawn from one sample of a study of blood T cell repertoires in COVID-19. The protocol was immunoSEQ multiplex PCR, while the TCRdb copy is restricted to in-frame clones and leaves out a portion. The repertoire holds more than 55,000 clones, with about 77% as singletons. The specimen was peripheral blood. These receptors originate from a man older than 75 with active or convalescent COVID-19. The CDR3 runs from the conserved cysteine through the conserved F or W. D genes are given only for firm matches.

V: TRBV19
D: TRBD1
J: TRBJ1-5
CDR3: CASTSPGQGVFWNQPQHF

V: TRBV10-3
D: NA
J: TRBJ2-5
CDR3: CAISDTGETQYF

V: TRBV19
D: TRBD1
J: TRBJ1-6
CDR3: CASSPDRGNSPLHF

V: TRBV28
D: NA
J: TRBJ1-1
CDR3: CASRPTGLNTEAFF

V: TRBV3-1/TRBV3-2
D: NA
J: TRBJ2-3
CDR3: CASSQWVGDTDTQYF

V: TRBV29-1
D: NA
J: TRBJ2-3
CDR3: CSVAPSTDTQYF

V: TRBV20-1
D: NA
J: TRBJ2-1
CDR3: CSASKSGVVYNEQFF

V: TRBV10-1
D: TRBD1
J: TRBJ2-1
CDR3: CASSESRTGGIYEQFF

V: TRBV19
D: NA
J: TRBJ1-3
CDR3: CASSSLSGGNTIYF

V: TRBV19
D: NA
J: TRBJ1-2
CDR3: CASSIDSRGGPHYGYTF

V: TRBV5-5
D: NA
J: TRBJ2-2
CDR3: CASSLRSAATGELFF

V: TRBV10-1
D: TRBD1
J: TRBJ2-1
CDR3: CASSERTGASPKQFF

V: TRBV4-2
D: TRBD2
J: TRBJ2-7
CDR3: CASSQALAEVYEQYF

V: TRBV4-3
D: TRBD2
J: TRBJ2-1
CDR3: CASSQDLGLTGGKNEQFF

V: TRBV24-1
D: NA
J: TRBJ1-2
CDR3: CATHGGAGGYGYTF

V: TRBV28
D: NA
J: TRBJ2-7
CDR3: CASSSAYEQYF

V: TRBV29-1
D: NA
J: TRBJ2-7
CDR3: CSVYLDSHEQYF

V: TRBV19
D: TRBD1
J: TRBJ2-7
CDR3: CATTSDRGTLEQYF

V: TRBV19
D: TRBD2
J: TRBJ2-2
CDR3: CASSIEWGLANGELFF

V: TRBV19
D: NA
J: TRBJ2-3
CDR3: CASSMGAQDTQYF

V: TRBV11-2
D: NA
J: TRBJ1-1
CDR3: CASSLDGGKGTEAFF

V: TRBV6-6
D: NA
J: TRBJ2-7
CDR3: CASSYSSREQYF

V: TRBV9
D: NA
J: TRBJ2-3
CDR3: CASSLEGVDTQYF

V: TRBV18
D: TRBD1
J: TRBJ1-2
CDR3: CASSPSTGGKDGYTF

V: TRBV28
D: NA
J: TRBJ1-5
CDR3: CASRTGFSNQPQHF

V: TRBV21-1
D: NA
J: TRBJ2-7
CDR3: CASPHRQESYEQYF

V: TRBV5-5
D: NA
J: TRBJ2-3
CDR3: CASSLVAGYTDTQYF